The 17 T cell receptor beta chains listed next were all sequenced from one sample in a study of CD8+ T cells in alopecia areata. The sample's treatment: oral pan-JAK inhibitor, 5-10 mg twice daily. Sequencing relied on a cDNA template that was reverse transcribed from extracted RNA. This table comes from immunoSEQ multiplex PCR, and its TCRdb copy is limited to in-frame clones, with some not included. The repertoire has 190,000 or so clones, nearly 60% of them found once; the top ten carry under 7%. The specimen comprised CD4+ T cells sorted from blood, sampled at week 24, from a patient treated with tofacitinib. The receptors come from a human donor with alopecia areata.

In this sample, this clone turned up a few times. The junction departs from the called germline gene at one end, perhaps through a read error. The chain uses TRBV29-1 and TRBJ2-5; maybe TRBD1 (5 bases). The germline V gene has CDR1 SQVTM and CDR2 ANQGSEA. The CDR3 has 11 amino acids. This CDR3 is CSIDSQETQYF. As DNA, the CDR3 is TGCAGCATTGACAGCCAAGAGACCCAGTACTTC.

This clone was detected once. The chain combines TRBV29-1 with TRBJ1-2; D is unresolved. This CDR3 region has 12 residues. Germline V gene lookup returns CDR1 SQVTM and CDR2 ANQGSEA. Trimming removed 4 bases from V and 2 bases from J, with 8 bases in between. The CDR3 sequence: CSVATSNYGYTF. The CDR3 coding sequence is TGCAGCGTTGCCACATCCAACTATGGCTACACCTTC.

This chain connects TRBV9 to TRBJ2-7; D remains ambiguous. Germline CDR1 and CDR2: SGDLS and YYNGEE. Trimming pared 4 bases from V and 6 bases from J, leaving 14 bases between. The CDR3 extends over 13 amino acids. The CDR3 region has the DNA TGTGCCAGCAGCCCCGCCGTCCCCAGCGAGCAGTACTTC. Translation gives CASSPAVPSEQYF.

The CDR3 DNA follows: TGCGCCTCTAGCCGGCCCTCCTACAATGAGCAGTTCTTC. As protein: CASSRPSYNEQFF. The chain is built from TRBV5-1 and TRBJ2-1; D might be TRBD2 (5 bases). Trimming pared 10 bases from V and 0 bases from J, leaving 11 bases between. From germline, CDR1 is SGHRS and CDR2 YFSETQ. This CDR3 region has 13 residues.

The chain uses TRBV29-1 and TRBJ2-3, with 9 bases fitting TRBD2. This CDR3 has 16 amino acids. Germline-derived CDR1 and CDR2 are SQVTM and ANQGSEA. J was trimmed by 5 bases and V by 2 bases; bases with no gene match: 11. CDR3 in amino acids: CSVETYASGIIDTQYF. The CDR3, as DNA: TGCAGCGTTGAAACGTATGCTAGCGGGATAATAGATACGCAGTATTTT.

This chain's CDR3 is CASSPLGSSYEQYF. The DNA for the CDR3 is TGTGCCAGCAGTCCGCTCGGCAGTTCCTACGAGCAGTACTTC. The chain joins TRBV7-9 to TRBJ2-7; D call uncertain. Trimming pared 6 bases from V and 1 base from J, leaving 13 bases between. The CDR3 sequence is 14 residues long. CDR1 is SEHNR, CDR2 FQNEAQ, per germline (reference sequence).

This chain joins TRBV29-1 and TRBJ2-2; D gene uncertain. The CDR3 is made up of 13 amino acids. Germline V gives CDR1 SQVTM, CDR2 ANQGSEA. With 4 bases removed from V and 2 bases from J, the gap between germline ends came to 8 bases. The CDR3 spells CSVVGANTGELFF. The CDR3 DNA reads as TGCAGCGTTGTTGGTGCTAACACCGGGGAGCTGTTTTTT.

The chain recombines TRBV7-2 with TRBJ2-5; a possible D gene is TRBD1 (5 bases). This CDR3 has 13 amino acids. V was trimmed by 6 bases and J by 2 bases, leaving 10 bases between them. Germline CDR1 is SGHTA and CDR2 is FQGNSA. DNA of the CDR3: TGTGCCAGCAGTTGGCAGGGACAAGAGACCCAGTACTTC. This codes for CASSWQGQETQYF.

This chain joins TRBV7-2 and TRBJ2-2; D is possibly TRBD1 or TRBD2 (5 bases each). Germline values: CDR1 SGHTA, CDR2 FQGNSA. Between the trimmed V and J ends, which lost 5 bases and 3 bases, there was a span of 13 bases. The CDR3 is 15 amino acids. The CDR3 coding sequence is TGTGCCAGCAGCGGACGGGACGGATACACCGGGGAGCTGTTTTTT. Translated: CASSGRDGYTGELFF.

This clone has just a few counts. J is TRBJ1-1 and V is TRBV6-6, with D hard to call. The CDR3 is made up of 12 amino acids. Trimming pared 2 bases from V and 11 bases from J, leaving 12 bases between. Germline CDR1 and CDR2: MNHNY and SVGAGI (reference sequence). CDR3 in DNA: TGTGCCAGCAGTTACGTGGGGTGGGATGCTTTCTTT. As protein: CASSYVGWDAFF.

The chain has TRBV9 and TRBJ2-7, with a tentative D call TRBD1 (6 bases). This CDR3 contains 14 residues. The germline V gene encodes CDR1 SGDLS and CDR2 YYNGEE. V lost 2 bases to trimming and J lost 3 bases, with 12 bases between them. CDR3 bases: TGTGCCAGCAGCGTGGACAGCGACGACTACGAGCAGTACTTC. It encodes CASSVDSDDYEQYF.

This chain uses TRBV25-1 with TRBJ2-3, with 9 bases matching TRBD1. CDR1 and CDR2 (germline): MGHDK, SYGVNS. The CDR3 loop spans 15 amino acids. Losses at the gene ends were 7 bases for V and 1 base for J; bases not matched to a gene: 6. CDR3 loop: CASNPTGGGTDTQYF. CDR3 DNA: TGTGCCAGCAACCCGACAGGGGGAGGCACAGATACGCAGTATTTT.

The table lists this clone with a few counts. V gene TRBV7-9 combines with J gene TRBJ2-1; 7 nucleotides line up with TRBD2. Per the germline V gene, CDR1 is SEHNR and CDR2 is FQNEAQ (reference sequence). The CDR3 has 16 amino acids. The V gene end was trimmed by 5 bases and the J gene end by 4 bases; junction bases not matched to a gene: 11. The CDR3 nucleotides are TGTGCCAGCAGCCCTCTTAGGGGAGGGAGTTACAATGAGCAGTTCTTC. It translates to CASSPLRGGSYNEQFF. Variable domain in full (rest from reference TRBV7-9 and TRBJ2-1): DTGVSQNPRHKITKRGQNVTFRCDPISEHNRLYWYRQTLGQGPEFLTYFQNEAQLEKSRLLSDRFSAERPKGSFSTLEIQRTEQGDSAMYLCASSPLRGGSYNEQFFGPGTRLTVL.

This chain connects TRBV9 to TRBJ2-5; perhaps TRBD2 as D (6 bases). CDR1 is SGDLS and CDR2 is YYNGEE in the germline V gene. The CDR3 covers 16 residues. Deletions cut 0 bases from V and 4 bases from J, with 16 bases between. CDR3 in DNA: TGTGCCAGCAGCGTAGGTGGGGCTATCGGGGGAGAGACCCAGTACTTC. Translation: CASSVGGAIGGETQYF.

The chain links TRBV5-4 to TRBJ2-3, with D uncertain. This CDR3 is built from 13 residues. CDR1 is SGHNT and CDR2 is YYREEE in the germline V gene (reference sequence). The ends were cut back, 0 bases at V and 0 bases at J, with 2 bases in the middle. CDR3 coding DNA: TGTGCCAGCAGCTTGGAAAGCACAGATACGCAGTATTTT. Its protein is CASSLESTDTQYF. Drawing the rest from reference TRBV5-4 and TRBJ2-3, the complete variable domain is ETGVTQSPTHLIKTRGQQVTLRCSSQSGHNTVSWYQQALGQGPQFIFQYYREEENGRGNFPPRFSGLQFPNYSSELNVNALELDDSALYLCASSLESTDTQYFGPGTRLTVL.

This clone has only one observation. The chain combines TRBV5-1 with TRBJ1-4; D is perhaps TRBD1 (5 bases). CDR1 and CDR2 (germline): SGHRS, YFSETQ. The CDR3 is made up of 16 amino acids. Trimming took off 0 bases at V and 4 bases at J, with 13 bases between the two ends. The CDR3 reads CASSLGAGPGNEKLFF. The CDR3 DNA follows: TGCGCCAGCAGCTTGGGTGCGGGGCCCGGTAATGAAAAACTGTTTTTT.

In the case of this clone: Other DNA sequences within the sample encode an identical CDR3. This chain joins TRBV25-1 and TRBJ2-7; D gene uncertain. This CDR3 comprises 11 residues. Germline V gene lookup returns CDR1 MGHDK and CDR2 SYGVNS. Deletions cut 4 bases from V and 3 bases from J, with 4 bases between. For the CDR3, the DNA is TGTGCCAGCAGTGCCCACTACGAGCAGTACTTC. It is translated as CASSAHYEQYF.